This T cell receptor (beta chain) was recorded in a study of OX40 agonist ivuxolimab in advanced cancers. Whole-study context: Dosing consisted of intravenous ivuxolimab at 0.01 to 10 mg/kg every 2 weeks. Recorded diagnoses for dose-escalation patients were hepatocellular carcinoma, melanoma, renal cell or head and neck cancer.

CDR1 is MNHNY, CDR2 SVGAGI, per germline (reference sequence). Trimming took 6 bases from V and 4 from J, leaving 9 bases between them. CDR3 length: 13 amino acids. Repertoires were generated with immunoSEQ multiplex PCR, while TCRdb's copy carries only in-frame clones and drops some. The sample has about 100,000 clones, about 90% seen once. This clonotype was sampled from an adult with an advanced solid tumor such as melanoma, head and neck, liver or kidney cancer. The chain is built from TRBV6-6 and TRBJ2-2; unclear D gene. The starting material was CD4+ or CD8+ T cells sorted from blood, obtained in a trial of the OX40 agonist ivuxolimab. The CDR3 protein is CASRTFSTGELFF. CDR3 bases: TGTGCCAGCAGAACCTTTAGCACCGGGGAGCTGTTTTTT.